Listed below are T cell receptor beta chains from one sample, sequenced in a study of cytomegalovirus exposure and HLA in healthy donors. Assay used: immunoSEQ multiplex PCR; TCRdb lists only in-frame clones, some missing. This sample has over 110,000 clones, with around 73% found just once. The sequencing sample was made of PBMCs. The receptors were gathered from a woman aged 40-49 years in good health and CMV-seronegative. Each CDR3 is given with its conserved first and last residue. Each record gives: CDR3 protein, CDR3 DNA, V gene, D gene, clone size, J gene. A D gene is named only where the DNA matches it firmly. Only part of the rows carry a size: once, few, many, or a class if the clone is expanded.

cdr3_aa: CASSEAGGGSNQPQHF
cdr3_nt: TGTGCCAGCAGTGAAGCGGGGGGGGGTAGCAATCAGCCCCAGCATTTT
v_call: TRBV2
d_call: -
clone_size: once
j_call: TRBJ1-5

cdr3_aa: CASSFRVDEKLFF
cdr3_nt: TGTGCCAGCAGCTTTCGAGTGGATGAAAAACTGTTTTTT
v_call: TRBV7-6
d_call: -
clone_size: once
j_call: TRBJ1-4

cdr3_aa: CASSLGDYGYTF
cdr3_nt: TGCGCCAGCAGCTTGGGCGACTATGGCTACACCTTC
v_call: TRBV5-1
d_call: -
clone_size: few
j_call: TRBJ1-2

cdr3_aa: CASSVAMSGGYNEQFF
cdr3_nt: TGTGCCAGCAGCGTAGCTATGAGCGGGGGTTACAATGAGCAGTTCTTC
v_call: TRBV9
d_call: TRBD2
clone_size: -
j_call: TRBJ2-1

cdr3_aa: CASSGDTANYGYTF
cdr3_nt: TGCGCCAGCAGCGGGGACACCGCTAACTATGGCTACACCTTC
v_call: TRBV4-1
d_call: -
clone_size: few
j_call: TRBJ1-2

cdr3_aa: CASSQDLGGVLSGANVLTF
cdr3_nt: TGCGCCAGCAGCCAAGATCTAGGCGGGGTCCTCTCTGGGGCCAACGTCCTGACTTTC
v_call: TRBV4-1
d_call: -
clone_size: -
j_call: TRBJ2-6

cdr3_aa: CASSLGDRGPTGELFF
cdr3_nt: TGTGCCAGCAGCTTAGGGGACAGGGGGCCCACCGGGGAGCTGTTTTTT
v_call: TRBV7-9
d_call: TRBD1
clone_size: -
j_call: TRBJ2-2

cdr3_aa: CAALGTRNTQYF
cdr3_nt: TGTGCCGCTTTGGGCACCCGAAATACGCAGTATTTT
v_call: TRBV2
d_call: -
clone_size: -
j_call: TRBJ2-3

cdr3_aa: CASRPGRDRGLNEQFF
cdr3_nt: TGTGCCAGCAGACCGGGGCGGGACAGGGGGCTTAATGAGCAGTTCTTC
v_call: TRBV2
d_call: TRBD1
clone_size: -
j_call: TRBJ2-1

cdr3_aa: CASSLRSRDVTDTQYF
cdr3_nt: TGTGCCAGCAGCTTAAGAAGCAGGGATGTAACAGATACGCAGTATTTT
v_call: TRBV7-3
d_call: -
clone_size: -
j_call: TRBJ2-3

cdr3_aa: CASSLTNTEAFF
cdr3_nt: TGTGCCAGCAGCTTGACTAACACTGAAGCTTTCTTT
v_call: TRBV5-6
d_call: -
clone_size: few
j_call: TRBJ1-1

cdr3_aa: CASSLSGVPTEAFF
cdr3_nt: TGTGCCAGCAGTTTATCAGGGGTACCCACTGAAGCTTTCTTT
v_call: TRBV27
d_call: -
clone_size: -
j_call: TRBJ1-1

cdr3_aa: CAITVSSGGVPPSTDTQYF
cdr3_nt: TGTGCCATCACGGTCTCTTCGGGCGGGGTCCCTCCTAGCACAGATACGCAGTATTTT
v_call: TRBV10-3
d_call: -
clone_size: -
j_call: TRBJ2-3

cdr3_aa: CASSPGLGHPITEAFF
cdr3_nt: TGTGCCAGCAGTCCCGGCTTGGGACACCCGATCACTGAAGCTTTCTTT
v_call: TRBV28
d_call: -
clone_size: -
j_call: TRBJ1-1

cdr3_aa: CASSLHPGLAGGAPTGELFF
cdr3_nt: TGTGCCAGCAGCCTACATCCGGGACTAGCGGGGGGGGCCCCCACCGGGGAGCTGTTTTTT
v_call: TRBV27
d_call: TRBD2
clone_size: -
j_call: TRBJ2-2

cdr3_aa: CAISEQLQDYGYTF
cdr3_nt: TGTGCCATCAGTGAACAGTTACAAGACTATGGCTACACCTTC
v_call: TRBV10-3
d_call: -
clone_size: once
j_call: TRBJ1-2

cdr3_aa: CASSQDLSRETQYF
cdr3_nt: TGCGCCAGCAGCCAAGATCTATCCCGAGAGACCCAGTACTTC
v_call: TRBV4-3
d_call: -
clone_size: -
j_call: TRBJ2-5

cdr3_aa: CASSEYRYNQPQHF
cdr3_nt: TGTGCCAGCAGTGAGTACAGATACAATCAGCCCCAGCATTTT
v_call: TRBV6-1
d_call: -
clone_size: -
j_call: TRBJ1-5

cdr3_aa: CASSRQNTEAFF
cdr3_nt: TGTGCCAGCTCCCGACAGAACACTGAAGCTTTCTTT
v_call: TRBV2
d_call: -
clone_size: few
j_call: TRBJ1-1

cdr3_aa: CASSKNRENTEAFF
cdr3_nt: TGTGCCAGCAGCAAAAACAGGGAGAACACTGAAGCTTTCTTT
v_call: TRBV7-2
d_call: -
clone_size: once
j_call: TRBJ1-1

cdr3_aa: CSSSIRGENTEAFF
cdr3_nt: TGTTCCAGCAGTATCAGGGGAGAGAACACTGAAGCTTTCTTT
v_call: TRBV7-9
d_call: -
clone_size: -
j_call: TRBJ1-1

cdr3_aa: CASSGNRGIYGYTF
cdr3_nt: TGTGCCAGCAGTGGCAACAGGGGTATCTATGGCTACACCTTC
v_call: TRBV28
d_call: TRBD1
clone_size: -
j_call: TRBJ1-2

cdr3_aa: CASSELGAIHYNEQFF
cdr3_nt: TGTGCCAGCAGTGAACTTGGGGCTATACACTACAATGAGCAGTTCTTC
v_call: TRBV6-1
d_call: -
clone_size: few
j_call: TRBJ2-1

cdr3_aa: CASSEWEGNFYEQYF
cdr3_nt: TGTGCCAGCAGTGAATGGGAGGGAAATTTCTACGAGCAGTACTTC
v_call: TRBV6-1
d_call: TRBD2
clone_size: -
j_call: TRBJ2-7

cdr3_aa: CASSVKLVYEQFF
cdr3_nt: TGTGCCAGCAGTGTGAAGCTAGTGTATGAGCAGTTCTTC
v_call: TRBV2
d_call: -
clone_size: -
j_call: TRBJ2-1

cdr3_aa: CASSPNGGHIPTANTGELFF
cdr3_nt: TGTGCCAGCAGCCCGAATGGGGGACACATCCCCACCGCGAACACCGGGGAGCTGTTTTTT
v_call: TRBV9
d_call: -
clone_size: -
j_call: TRBJ2-2

cdr3_aa: CASSPRQGRYNEQFF
cdr3_nt: TGTGCCAGCAGCCCACGACAGGGACGGTACAATGAGCAGTTCTTC
v_call: TRBV7-9
d_call: TRBD1
clone_size: -
j_call: TRBJ2-1

cdr3_aa: CASSVGSTSYNEQFF
cdr3_nt: TGTGCCAGCAGCGTAGGCTCAACATCCTACAATGAGCAGTTCTTC
v_call: TRBV9
d_call: -
clone_size: -
j_call: TRBJ2-1

cdr3_aa: CASAPSGQGSRHPQHF
cdr3_nt: TGTGCTAGTGCTCCCTCGGGACAGGGAAGCCGTCACCCCCAGCATTTT
v_call: TRBV12-5
d_call: TRBD1
clone_size: -
j_call: TRBJ1-5

cdr3_aa: CASSDTRLAGDQETQYF
cdr3_nt: TGCGCCAGCAGCGACACCCGACTAGCGGGGGACCAAGAGACCCAGTACTTC
v_call: TRBV5-1
d_call: TRBD2
clone_size: -
j_call: TRBJ2-5

cdr3_aa: CASSSGGATTEAFF
cdr3_nt: TGTGCCAGCAGTTCAGGGGGCGCGACGACTGAAGCTTTCTTT
v_call: TRBV6-5
d_call: TRBD1
clone_size: -
j_call: TRBJ1-1

cdr3_aa: CASSPQADSYGYTF
cdr3_nt: TGTGCCAGCAGCCCGCAAGCGGACAGTTACGGCTACACCTTC
v_call: TRBV7-2
d_call: -
clone_size: -
j_call: TRBJ1-2

cdr3_aa: CASSSTGTGGTESPLHF
cdr3_nt: TGTGCCAGCAGCTCGACGGGGACAGGGGGAACTGAATCACCCCTCCACTTT
v_call: TRBV7-9
d_call: TRBD1
clone_size: -
j_call: TRBJ1-6

cdr3_aa: CASRHHREQYF
cdr3_nt: TGTGCCAGCAGGCACCACCGCGAGCAGTACTTC
v_call: TRBV6-5
d_call: -
clone_size: -
j_call: TRBJ2-7

cdr3_aa: CASRDSAATFF
cdr3_nt: TGTGCCAGCAGGGACAGCGCGGCGACTTTCTTT
v_call: TRBV2
d_call: -
clone_size: few
j_call: TRBJ1-1

cdr3_aa: CASSMTGFQPQHF
cdr3_nt: TGTGCCAGTAGTATGACAGGGTTTCAGCCCCAGCATTTT
v_call: TRBV19
d_call: TRBD1
clone_size: -
j_call: TRBJ1-5

cdr3_aa: CSVDGGASDTQYF
cdr3_nt: TGCAGCGTTGACGGGGGGGCCTCAGATACGCAGTATTTT
v_call: TRBV29-1
d_call: TRBD2
clone_size: -
j_call: TRBJ2-3

cdr3_aa: CASSLVLTGTTDTQYF
cdr3_nt: TGCGCCAGCAGCTTAGTCTTGACAGGGACGACAGATACGCAGTATTTT
v_call: TRBV5-1
d_call: TRBD1
clone_size: -
j_call: TRBJ2-3

cdr3_aa: CASSQAGTGVYNSPLHF
cdr3_nt: TGTGCCAGCAGCCAGGCCGGGACAGGGGTTTATAATTCACCCCTCCACTTT
v_call: TRBV14
d_call: TRBD1
clone_size: -
j_call: TRBJ1-6

cdr3_aa: CASSLSRGESTDTQYF
cdr3_nt: TGTGCCAGCAGCTTGAGCCGGGGGGAGAGCACAGATACGCAGTATTTT
v_call: TRBV7-9
d_call: TRBD2
clone_size: few
j_call: TRBJ2-3

cdr3_aa: CASSPALVGPQETQYF
cdr3_nt: TGTGCCAGCAGCCCAGCCTTAGTGGGCCCCCAAGAGACCCAGTACTTC
v_call: TRBV28
d_call: -
clone_size: -
j_call: TRBJ2-5

cdr3_aa: CSVSAGKDTEAFF
cdr3_nt: TGCAGCGTTTCGGCAGGGAAGGACACTGAAGCTTTCTTT
v_call: TRBV29-1
d_call: -
clone_size: -
j_call: TRBJ1-1